This TCR beta chain was sequenced during a study of shared clonotypes between healthy human individuals. An assay was performed, and its level was deep. Using immunoSEQ multiplex PCR, the repertoire was profiled, and TCRdb retains in-frame clones only, with some absent. The data hold roughly 2 million clones, with approximately 95% observed a single time. Germline CDR1 MDHEN, CDR2 SYDVKM. V lost 3 bases and J lost 4; bases outside the gene matches: 8. There are 16 residues in the CDR3. Sequencing used naive CD4+ T cells sorted from blood. Subset noted: CD45RA+ positively selected. This clonotype was obtained from a man aged 18 to 29 in good health. The genes are TRBV28 and TRBJ1-5, with 8 bases fitting TRBD1. CDR3 nucleotides: TGTGCCAGCAGTTTGGGGATACAGGGGGGGAATCAGCCCCAGCATTTT. Its protein is CASSLGIQGGNQPQHF. Using reference TRBV28 and TRBJ1-5 for the parts outside the CDR3, the full variable domain is DVKVTQSSRYLVKRTGEKVFLECVQDMDHENMFWYRQDPGLGLRLIYFSYDVKMKEKGDIPEGYSVSREKKERFSLILESASTNQTSMYLCASSLGIQGGNQPQHFGDGTRLSIL.